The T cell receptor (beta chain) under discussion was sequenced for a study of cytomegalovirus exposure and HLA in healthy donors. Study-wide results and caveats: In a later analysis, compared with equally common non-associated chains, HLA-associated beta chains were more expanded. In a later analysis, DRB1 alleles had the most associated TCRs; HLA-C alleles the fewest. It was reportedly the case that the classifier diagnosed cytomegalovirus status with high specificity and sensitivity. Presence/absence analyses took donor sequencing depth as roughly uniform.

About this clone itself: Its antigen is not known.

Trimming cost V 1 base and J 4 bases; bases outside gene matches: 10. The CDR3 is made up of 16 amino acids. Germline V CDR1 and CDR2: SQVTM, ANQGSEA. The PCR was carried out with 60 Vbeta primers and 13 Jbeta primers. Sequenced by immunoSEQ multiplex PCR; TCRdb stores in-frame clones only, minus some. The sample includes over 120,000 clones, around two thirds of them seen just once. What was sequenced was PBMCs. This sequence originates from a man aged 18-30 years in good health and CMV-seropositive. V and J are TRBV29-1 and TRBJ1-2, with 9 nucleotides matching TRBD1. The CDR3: CSVEVTPGTGSYGYTF. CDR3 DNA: TGCAGCGTTGAAGTCACCCCCGGGACAGGGAGCTATGGCTACACCTTC.